This T cell receptor (beta chain) was identified during a study of control samples from healthy donors and cancer patients. The junction had 4 bases not matched to a gene; V was cut back by 4 bases and J by 3 bases. CDR3 size: 14 residues. CDR1 and CDR2 (germline): SGDLS, YYNGEE. The protocol was immunoSEQ multiplex PCR, while the TCRdb copy is restricted to in-frame clones and leaves out a portion. The sample lists some 160,000 clones, about 93% seen once, with 0.68% in the top ten. V is TRBV9 and J is TRBJ1-1, with 9 bases identical to TRBD1. The receptor was derived from a young woman in good health. The sample taken for sequencing was blood. CDR3 region: CASSTTGGDTEAFF. CDR3 nucleotides: TGTGCCAGCAGCACGACAGGGGGGGACACTGAAGCTTTCTTT.